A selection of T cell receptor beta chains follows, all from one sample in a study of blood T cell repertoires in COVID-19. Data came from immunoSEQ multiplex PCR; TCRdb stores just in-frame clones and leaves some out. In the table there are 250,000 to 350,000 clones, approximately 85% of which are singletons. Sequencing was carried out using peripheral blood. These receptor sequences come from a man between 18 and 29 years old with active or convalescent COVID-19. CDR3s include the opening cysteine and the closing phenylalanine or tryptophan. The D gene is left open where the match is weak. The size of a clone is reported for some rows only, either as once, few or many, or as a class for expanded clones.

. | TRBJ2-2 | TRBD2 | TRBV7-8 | TGTGCCAGCAGCTGGGGGGGCACCGGGGAGCTGTTTTTT | CASSWGGTGELFF
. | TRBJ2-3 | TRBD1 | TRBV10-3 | TGTGCCATCAGTCTTACCGGGACAGCGAGCACAGATACGCAGTATTTT | CAISLTGTASTDTQYF
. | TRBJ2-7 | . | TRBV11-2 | TGTGCCAGCACCCTCCAGGCAGGTGAGCAGTACTTC | CASTLQAGEQYF
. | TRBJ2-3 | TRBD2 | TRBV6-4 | TGTGCCAGCAGTGACTCGACTAGCGGGGGGCAAGATACGCAGTATTTT | CASSDSTSGGQDTQYF
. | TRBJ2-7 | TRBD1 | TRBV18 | TGTGCCAGCTCACCAGACAGGACAGGGTACGAGCAGTACTTC | CASSPDRTGYEQYF
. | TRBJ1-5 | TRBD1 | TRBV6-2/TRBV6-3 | TGTGCCAGCAGCCGAGCCGGGACAGCAAGAAATCAGCCCCAGCATTTT | CASSRAGTARNQPQHF
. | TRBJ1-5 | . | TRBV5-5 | TGTGCCAGCAGCCCCCAAGGACAACAGGTGGCGTCCCAGCATTTT | CASSPQGQQVASQHF
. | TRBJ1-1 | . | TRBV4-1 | TGCGCCAGCAGCCAAGCAGTATACACTGAAGCTTTCTTT | CASSQAVYTEAFF
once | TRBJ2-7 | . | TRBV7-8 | TGTGCCAGCAGCTTATTAGGGGTCGAGCAGTACTTC | CASSLLGVEQYF
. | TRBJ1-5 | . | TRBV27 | TGTGCCAGCAGTCCCTGGAGGTTTCATCAGCCCCAGCATTTT | CASSPWRFHQPQHF
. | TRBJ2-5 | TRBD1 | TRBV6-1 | TGTGCCAGCAGCCAGGACAGGGAGGAGACCCAGTACTTC | CASSQDREETQYF
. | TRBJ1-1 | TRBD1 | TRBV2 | TGTGCCAGCAGTTCAACCGGGACAGGCCGCACTGAAGCTTTCTTT | CASSSTGTGRTEAFF
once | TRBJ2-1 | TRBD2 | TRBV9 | TGTGCCAGCAGCGACAGCGTCGGGAGCGGGGGGGTTGGTGAGCAGTTCTTC | CASSDSVGSGGVGEQFF
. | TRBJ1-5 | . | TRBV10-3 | TGTGCCATCAGTGAGTCGGTCCAAACGGGACAGCCCCAGCATTTT | CAISESVQTGQPQHF
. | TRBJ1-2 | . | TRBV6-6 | TGTGCCAGCAGTTACTCCCCCAATGATGGCTACACCTTC | CASSYSPNDGYTF
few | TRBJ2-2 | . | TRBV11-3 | TGTGCCAGCAGCTTAGGTGGACAGAGGACTGGGGAGCTGTTTTTT | CASSLGGQRTGELFF
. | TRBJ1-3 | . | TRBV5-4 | TGTGCCAGCAGCTTGGAGGGAGTTGGAAACACCATATATTTT | CASSLEGVGNTIYF
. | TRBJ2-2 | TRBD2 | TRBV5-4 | TGTGCCAGCAGCTCGCGGGGGACCGGGGAGCTGTTTTTT | CASSSRGTGELFF
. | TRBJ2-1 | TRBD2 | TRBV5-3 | TGTGCCAGAAGAATTGGCACTAGCGGGGGGTCCCGCTCCTACAATGAGCAGTTCTTC | CARRIGTSGGSRSYNEQFF
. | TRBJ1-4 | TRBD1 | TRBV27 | TGTGCCAGCAGCCCCTGGGGCGGGACAGATGCAACTAATGAAAAACTGTTTTTT | CASSPWGGTDATNEKLFF
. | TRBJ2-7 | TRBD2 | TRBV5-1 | TGCGCCAGCAGCTTTGGGGGGGCCTACGAGCAGTACTTC | CASSFGGAYEQYF
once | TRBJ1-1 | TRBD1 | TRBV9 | TGTGCCAGCAGCGTAGTGGTACAGGGGGCTGAAGCTTTCTTT | CASSVVVQGAEAFF
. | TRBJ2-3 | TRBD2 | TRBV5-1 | TGCGCCAGCAGCCCTGGGGGACTAGCGGGGGCGTCTAGCACAGATACGCAGTATTTT | CASSPGGLAGASSTDTQYF
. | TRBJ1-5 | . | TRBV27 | TGTGCCAGCAGTTCCACGTTCAAAGAGACCCAGCATTTT | CASSSTFKETQHF
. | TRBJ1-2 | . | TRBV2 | TGTGCCAGCAGCGCCCGAGACTATGGCTACACCTTC | CASSARDYGYTF
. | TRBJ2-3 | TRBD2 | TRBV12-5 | TGTGCTAGTGGCCCACCAGGTGGGGGGGACACAGATACGCAGTATTTT | CASGPPGGGDTDTQYF